This TCR beta chain derives from a study of T cell responses to AZD1222 COVID-19 vaccine. This CDR3 has 15 residues. Germline V gene sequence: CDR1 SQVTM, CDR2 ANQGSEA. V gave up 6 bases and J gave up 1 base, with 18 bases separating them. Generated by immunoSEQ multiplex PCR, the TCRdb table keeps only in-frame clones and is missing some. The sample shows tens of thousands of clones, roughly 85% of them seen only once. Study-level points and caveats: Rises in breadth and depth of Spike-specific TCRs came after two AZD1222 doses.

On this clone itself: Its cognate antigen is unknown.

The receptor's source is an adult in good health. The chain combines TRBV29-1 with TRBJ1-1; D may be TRBD1 (6 bases). Here the sequenced sample was peripheral blood, taken on day 0 of AZD1222 vaccination. DNA for the CDR3: TGCAGCGTCCGGAGGGGGGGCGGGTGGAACACTGAAGCTTTCTTT. It codes for CSVRRGGGWNTEAFF.